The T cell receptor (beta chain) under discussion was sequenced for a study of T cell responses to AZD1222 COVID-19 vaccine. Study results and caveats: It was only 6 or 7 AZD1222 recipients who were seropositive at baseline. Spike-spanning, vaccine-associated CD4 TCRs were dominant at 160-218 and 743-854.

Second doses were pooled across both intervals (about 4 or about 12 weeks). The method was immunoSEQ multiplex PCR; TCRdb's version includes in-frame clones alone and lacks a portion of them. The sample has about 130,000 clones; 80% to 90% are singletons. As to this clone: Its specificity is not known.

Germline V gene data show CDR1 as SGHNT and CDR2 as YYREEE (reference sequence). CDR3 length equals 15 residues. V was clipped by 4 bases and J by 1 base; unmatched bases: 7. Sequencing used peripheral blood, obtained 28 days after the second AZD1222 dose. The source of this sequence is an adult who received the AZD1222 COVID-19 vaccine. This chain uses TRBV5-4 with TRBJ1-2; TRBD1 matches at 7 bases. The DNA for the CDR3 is TGTGCCAGCAGCCCACGAGGGGGCTATAACTATGGCTACACCTTC. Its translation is CASSPRGGYNYGYTF.